This paragraph reports one TCR beta chain. This entry comes from a study of OX40 agonist ivuxolimab in advanced cancers. Looked up from germline, CDR1 is SGDLS and CDR2 is YYNGEE. This CDR3 is built from 16 residues. V lost 0 bases to trimming and J lost 7 bases; unmatched junction nucleotides: 6. Here immunoSEQ multiplex PCR was the method, and the copy in TCRdb shows in-frame clones only, minus some. The sample records nearly 50,000 clones, about 88% being singletons. The sequencing here drew on CD4+ or CD8+ T cells sorted from blood, taken in a trial of the OX40 agonist ivuxolimab. This clonotype originated in an adult with an advanced solid tumor such as melanoma, head and neck, liver or kidney cancer. The rearrangement joins TRBV9 to TRBJ2-2; TRBD2 matches at 10 bases. Here the CDR3 reads CASSVVSGRAFGELFF. In DNA, the CDR3 is TGTGCCAGCAGCGTAGTGAGCGGGAGGGCCTTCGGGGAGCTGTTTTTT.